This T cell receptor beta chain was captured by sequencing in a study of CD8 T cells in ankylosing spondylitis. This CDR3 has 16 residues. J lost 9 bases, V lost 2 bases, and 14 bases had no gene match. Germline assignment: CDR1 SGHNT and CDR2 YYREEE (reference sequence). It was by quantitative 5'-RACE with molecular barcodes that TCR beta libraries were made. TCRdb reprocessed the 5' RACE reads with MiXCR, giving one entry per CDR3 protein. The sample yields roughly 230,000 distinct CDR3 sequences, 15% to 20% seen once. Comment on this clonotype: What it binds is unknown.

Study-wide findings and caveats: Past research had described some motif variants in reactive arthritis synovial fluid and blood. There was reportedly significant enrichment of clones that were disease-linked in matched ankylosing spondylitis synovial fluid.

The rearrangement joins TRBV5-4 to TRBJ2-1; 7 bases match TRBD2. Sequencing input: blood, either unsorted or a sorted T cell fraction (not recorded which). This receptor was obtained from a male donor with ankylosing spondylitis or in good health (not recorded which). CDR3 DNA sequence: TGTGCCAGCAGCTTCAGGGACTACCGCCCCTCCGCTGAGCAGTTCTTC. Translated: CASSFRDYRPSAEQFF.